This passage covers 25 T cell receptor beta chains from one sample sequenced in a study of blood T cells in healthy people across ages. The second PCR ran about 6 to 12 cycles with a sample-barcoded 5' primer and J-beta primers. Each CDR3 protein is one row after TCRdb ran MiXCR on the 5' RACE reads. The data show about 730,000 distinct CDR3 sequences, roughly 45% seen once. Sequenced input: blood. These receptor sequences come from an older woman in good health.

V gene TRBV10-2 combines with J gene TRBJ2-5; TRBD1 or TRBD2 may be the D gene (5 bases each). Trimming stripped 4 bases from V and 11 bases from J, with 23 bases between. Germline V gene sequence: CDR1 WSHSY, CDR2 SAAADI. CDR3 length equals 15 residues. In DNA, the CDR3 is TGCGCCAGCAGTGGGTCTTGGGGGTCCTACAATGAGCAGTACTTC. Translating gives CASSGSWGSYNEQYF.

There are a few counts of this clonotype. The chain combines TRBV7-3 with TRBJ2-5; TRBD2 agrees at 8 bases. CDR1 and CDR2 from the germline V gene are SGHTA and FQGTGA. Trimming took 1 base from V and 5 from J; bases not matched to a gene: 15. The length of the CDR3 is 18 residues. The CDR3 reads CASSLNSAMAGGLETQYF. CDR3 coding DNA: TGTGCCAGCAGCTTAAATTCGGCCATGGCGGGGGGTTTGGAGACCCAGTACTTC.

The chain links TRBV9 to TRBJ2-5, with 7 positions matching TRBD2. The CDR3 extends over 15 amino acids. Germline trimming cut 3 bases from V and 2 bases from J; bases unmatched to any gene: 7. The germline V gene encodes CDR1 SGDLS and CDR2 YYNGEE. This chain's CDR3 is CASSGDGTTQETQYF. The CDR3 nucleotides are TGTGCCAGCAGCGGGGACGGGACTACTCAAGAGACCCAGTACTTC.

The CDR3 sequence: CASSSRRRVPYEQYF. CDR3 in DNA: TGTGCCAGCAGCTCACGGCGGAGGGTGCCGTACGAGCAGTACTTC. The chain uses TRBV7-8 and TRBJ2-7; a weak D match, TRBD2 (6 bases). Germline CDR1 is SGHVS and CDR2 is FQNEAQ. V lost 4 bases and J 4 bases, leaving 17 bases between the germline ends. CDR3 length: 15 amino acids. Complete variable domain (other parts from reference TRBV7-8 and TRBJ2-7): GAGVSQSPRYKVAKRGQDVALRCDPISGHVSLFWYQQALGQGPEFLTYFQNEAQLDKSGLPSDRFFAERPEGSVSTLKIQRTQQEDSAVYLCASSSRRRVPYEQYFGPGTRLTVT.

This clonotype was detected many times. This chain connects TRBV6-1 to TRBJ1-1, with a possible D match to TRBD1 (6 bases). Germline V gene data show CDR1 as MNHNS and CDR2 as SASEGT. This CDR3 region has 16 residues. V lost 4 bases to trimming and J lost 1 base, with 16 bases between them. The CDR3 reads CASSAIPTGKNTEAFF. DNA for the CDR3: TGTGCCAGCAGTGCGATTCCGACAGGCAAGAACACTGAAGCTTTCTTT.

There are a few counts of this clonotype. The rearrangement joins TRBV20-1 to TRBJ2-7; 7 positions match TRBD2. The J call could be wrong; TRBJ2-5 is a better fit for the DNA end. The CDR3 extends over 13 amino acids. Germline V gives CDR1 DFQATT, CDR2 SNEGSKA (reference sequence). The DNA for the CDR3 is TGCAGTGCTAGAGAGGGAGGGCGGGAGACCCAGTACTTC. Amino acid sequence: CSAREGGRETQYF.

The J gene is TRBJ1-1, the V gene TRBV4-2; possible D gene TRBD1, 6 bases. Germline V gene sequence: CDR1 LGHNA, CDR2 YNFKEQ. V dropped 0 bases and J dropped 6 bases, with 11 bases sitting between them. The CDR3 has 14 amino acids. The CDR3 is CASSQDDWTAEAFF. CDR3 in DNA: TGTGCCAGCAGCCAAGATGACTGGACAGCTGAAGCTTTCTTT.

This clonotype has ten or more counts. V and J are TRBV7-8 and TRBJ1-2; TRBD1 agrees at 7 bases. This CDR3 is built from 15 residues. The ends lost 1 base at V and 2 bases at J; junction bases unmatched: 4. Germline values: CDR1 SGHVS, CDR2 FQNEAQ. The CDR3 spells CASSLGQGPNYGYTF. The CDR3 nucleotides are TGTGCCAGCAGCTTAGGACAGGGTCCAAACTATGGCTACACCTTC.

This clonotype was found a few times. The genes are TRBV2 and TRBJ2-3, with D possibly TRBD2 on 7 matching bases. V was cut by 8 bases and J by 3 bases, with 15 bases left in between. CDR1 SNHLY and CDR2 FYNNEI come from the germline V gene. This CDR3 has 14 residues. This CDR3 reads CASPRGGETDTQYF. CDR3 DNA: TGTGCCAGCCCAAGGGGGGGAGAAACAGATACGCAGTATTTT.

About this clonotype: A much larger clone is a single base away; this may be a read error. The chain recombines TRBV5-1 with TRBJ2-1, with TRBD1 identical over 9 bases. The length of the CDR3 is 16 residues. With V trimmed by 0 bases and J by 3 bases, 4 bases remained unmatched. Germline CDR1 SGHRS, CDR2 YFSETQ. The CDR3 region is CASSLEGTGIYNEQFF. The CDR3 region has the DNA TGCGCCAGCAGCTTGGAGGGGACAGGGATCTACAATGAGCAGTTCTTC.

In its sample, this clonotype was seen many times. CDR3 DNA: TGCAGCGTTAGGACTAGCGGGATCTACAATGAGCAGTTCTTC. Translation: CSVRTSGIYNEQFF. J is TRBJ2-1 and V is TRBV29-1; 12 bases line up with TRBD2. Germline-derived CDR1 and CDR2 are SQVTM and ANQGSEA. There are 14 residues in the CDR3. J lost 3 bases, V lost 5 bases, and 2 bases had no gene match.

This sequence joins TRBV6-1 and TRBJ2-1, with 9 bases fitting TRBD2. The CDR3 runs to 18 residues. Germline assignment: CDR1 MNHNS and CDR2 SASEGT. V lost 7 bases and J lost 6; bases outside the gene matches: 19. CDR3 nucleotide sequence: TGTGCCAGCACCTCGAACCCGGGACTAGCCGTTCCAGGCAATGAGCAGTTCTTC. Its protein is CASTSNPGLAVPGNEQFF.

The chain employs TRBV7-2 and TRBJ2-5, with 7 bases fitting TRBD2. The CDR3 spans 15 residues. V shed 5 bases, J shed 2 bases, and the junction held 8 bases outside the gene matches. Germline V gene data show CDR1 as SGHTA and CDR2 as FQGNSA. The CDR3 DNA reads as TGTGCCAGCAGCCTACCTAGCGGACTTCAAGAGACCCAGTACTTC. This gives the protein CASSLPSGLQETQYF.

Note on this clonotype: This clone may be a read error of a much larger clone one base away. This chain uses TRBV4-2 with TRBJ1-1, with a weak D call TRBD1 (5 bases). The CDR3 sequence is 15 residues long. The germline gives CDR1 LGHNA, CDR2 YNFKEQ. Trimming shortened V by 1 base and J by 4 bases, and 13 bases separated the two germline ends. The CDR3 protein is CASSQVGDPTTEAFF. CDR3 in DNA: TGTGCCAGCAGCCAAGTGGGGGACCCGACCACTGAAGCTTTCTTT.

This clonotype came up once. A junction boundary mismatches the germline segment, possibly from a read error. The V call is TRBV5-1, the J call TRBJ2-2; a possible D gene is TRBD1 (5 bases). Germline V gene lookup returns CDR1 SGHRS and CDR2 YFSETQ. CDR3 length: 16 residues. CDR3 nucleotides: TGCGCCAGCAGCCCTAGACAGAACCCGAACGCCGGGGAGCTGTTTTTT. Its translation: CASSPRQNPNAGELFF.

V is TRBV7-2 and J is TRBJ2-7; no definite D call. The ends were cut back, 4 bases at V and 6 bases at J, with 13 bases in the middle. Germline V lookup: CDR1 SGHTA, CDR2 FQGNSA. The CDR3 is 13 amino acids. DNA of the CDR3: TGTGCCAGCAGCTCCTCTCTCTCTCGCGAGCAGTACTTC. Its protein product is CASSSSLSREQYF.

The CDR3 here is CSVEGASTDTQYF. The CDR3 nucleotides read TGCAGCGTTGAGGGGGCGAGCACAGATACGCAGTATTTT. The rearrangement uses TRBV29-1 and TRBJ2-3; D might be TRBD1 (6 bases). Germline CDR1 SQVTM, CDR2 ANQGSEA. The CDR3 sequence is 13 residues long. V lost 3 bases to trimming and J lost 0 bases, with 7 bases between them.

The chain carries TRBV2 and TRBJ2-1; no clear D. V was trimmed by 7 bases and J by 5 bases, leaving 6 bases between them. Germline CDR1 is SNHLY and CDR2 is FYNNEI. CDR3 length: 11 residues. The CDR3 nucleotides read TGTGCCAGCACGCGGAACAATGAGCAGTTCTTC. This encodes CASTRNNEQFF.

This chain connects TRBV7-2 to TRBJ2-7; unclear D gene. CDR1 and CDR2 from the germline V gene are SGHTA and FQGNSA. The CDR3 extends over 13 amino acids. Trimming removed 4 bases from V and 5 bases from J, with 12 bases in between. For the CDR3, the DNA is TGTGCCAGCAGCTCGGTAACCGGCGACGAGCAGTACTTC. The encoded protein is CASSSVTGDEQYF.

J is TRBJ2-3 and V is TRBV11-2; possibly TRBD2 for D (5 bases). The germline V gene has CDR1 SGHAT and CDR2 FQNNGV. The V and J ends lost 1 base and 6 bases respectively, with 17 bases between them. There are 16 residues in the CDR3. CDR3 DNA sequence: TGTGCCAGCAGCTTAGTTGGCCAACGGTTAGCGGATACGCAGTATTTT. This translates into CASSLVGQRLADTQYF.

The genes are TRBV6-5 and TRBJ2-1; D may be TRBD1 or TRBD2 (5 bases each). With 2 bases removed from V and 6 bases from J, the gap between germline ends came to 20 bases. The CDR3 covers 17 residues. CDR1 and CDR2 from the germline V gene are MNHEY and SVGAGI. The CDR3 loop reads CASSYLPPGQTPNEQFF. CDR3 sequence (DNA): TGTGCCAGCAGTTACCTACCGCCGGGGCAGACTCCCAATGAGCAGTTCTTC.

This clonotype has ten or more counts. This chain uses TRBV29-1 with TRBJ2-1; D gene ambiguous. CDR1 and CDR2 (germline): SQVTM, ANQGSEA. CDR3 size: 10 residues. V lost 4 bases to trimming and J lost 9 bases, with 7 bases between them. CDR3 nucleotides: TGCAGCGTTGGTCAGGTTGAGCAGTTCTTC. Protein sequence: CSVGQVEQFF.

V is TRBV6-2 or TRBV6-3 and J is TRBJ1-5; possible D gene TRBD1, 5 bases. This CDR3 is built from 14 residues. V dropped 6 bases and J dropped 3 bases, with 12 bases sitting between them. Germline CDR1 reads MNHEY; CDR2 reads SVGEGT. This CDR3 is CASSPGTHNQPQHF. As DNA, the CDR3 is TGTGCCAGCAGCCCCGGGACCCACAATCAGCCCCAGCATTTT.

The rearrangement uses TRBV12-3 or TRBV12-4 and TRBJ1-1; D gene uncertain. The CDR3 is 17 amino acids. Trimming shortened V by 5 bases and J by 1 base, and 20 bases separated the two germline ends. The CDR3 loop is CASSINPYLAGNTEAFF. DNA for the CDR3: TGTGCCAGCAGTATAAACCCTTACTTGGCGGGGAACACTGAAGCTTTCTTT.

The gene calls are TRBV20-1 and TRBJ2-7; the match to TRBD2 covers 10 bases. Trimming removed 6 bases from V and 1 base from J; junction bases left unmatched: 12. The CDR3 consists of 16 residues. Germline V gene sequence: CDR1 DFQATT, CDR2 SNEGSKA (reference sequence). CDR3 coding DNA: TGCAGTGCCCCAGCTAGCGGGAGAAGGGTTTCCTACGAGCAGTACTTC. It specifies CSAPASGRRVSYEQYF.